This record looks at one T cell receptor beta chain sequence and its context. The target antigen is unknown. The source of the sample is a study of T cell responses to AZD1222 COVID-19 vaccine. The table came from immunoSEQ multiplex PCR; TCRdb's copy has only in-frame clones and leaves some out. In the table there are more than 80,000 clones, roughly 88% of which are singletons. V shed 1 base and J shed 4 bases, with 7 bases lying between them. Germline values: CDR1 LGHDT, CDR2 YNNKEL (reference sequence). The CDR3 has 13 amino acids. The study, taken as a whole, reports: Dominant at 160-218 and 743-854, vaccine-associated CD4 TCRs also spanned spike.

Sequences were derived from peripheral blood, sampled on day 0 of AZD1222 vaccination. The clonotype comes from an adult in good health. The chain is built from TRBV3-1 (or the pseudogene TRBV3-2) and TRBJ1-1; D call uncertain. The CDR3 DNA follows: TGTGCCAGCAGCCAAGTCCAGACCACTGAAGCTTTCTTT. Its protein product is CASSQVQTTEAFF.